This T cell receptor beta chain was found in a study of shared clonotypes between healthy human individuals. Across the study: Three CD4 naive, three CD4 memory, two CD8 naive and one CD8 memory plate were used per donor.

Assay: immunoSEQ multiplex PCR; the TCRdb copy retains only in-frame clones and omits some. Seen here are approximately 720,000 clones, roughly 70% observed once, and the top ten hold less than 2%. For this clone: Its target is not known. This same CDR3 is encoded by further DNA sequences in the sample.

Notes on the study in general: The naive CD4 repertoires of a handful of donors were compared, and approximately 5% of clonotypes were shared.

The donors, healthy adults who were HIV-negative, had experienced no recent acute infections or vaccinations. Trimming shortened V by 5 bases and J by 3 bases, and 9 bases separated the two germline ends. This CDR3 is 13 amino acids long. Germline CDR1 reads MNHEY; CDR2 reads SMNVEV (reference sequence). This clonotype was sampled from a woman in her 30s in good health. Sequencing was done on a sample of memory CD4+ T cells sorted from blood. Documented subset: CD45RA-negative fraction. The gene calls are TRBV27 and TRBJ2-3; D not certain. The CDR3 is CASSPRRTDTQYF. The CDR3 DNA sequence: TGTGCCAGCAGTCCGCGTCGAACAGATACGCAGTATTTT.